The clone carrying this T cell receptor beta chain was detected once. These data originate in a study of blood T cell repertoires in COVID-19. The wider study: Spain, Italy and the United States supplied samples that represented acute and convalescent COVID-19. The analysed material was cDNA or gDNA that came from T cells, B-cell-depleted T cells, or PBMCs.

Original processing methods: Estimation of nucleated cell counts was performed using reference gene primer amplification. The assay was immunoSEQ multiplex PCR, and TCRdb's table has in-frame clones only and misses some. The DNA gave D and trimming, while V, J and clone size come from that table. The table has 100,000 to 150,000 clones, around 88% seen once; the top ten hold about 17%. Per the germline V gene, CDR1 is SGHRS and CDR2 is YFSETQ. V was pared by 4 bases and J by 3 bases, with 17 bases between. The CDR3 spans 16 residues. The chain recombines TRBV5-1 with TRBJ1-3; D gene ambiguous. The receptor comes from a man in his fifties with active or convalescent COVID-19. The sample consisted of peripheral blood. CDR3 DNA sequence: TGCGCCAGCAGCCCCGGCCGTGAGGCTCTTGGAAACACCATATATTTT. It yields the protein CASSPGREALGNTIYF.